The 2 T cell receptor beta chains in this list originate from one sample, sequenced in a study of T cell repertoires in cytomegalovirus infection. These TCRs' antigens remain unknown. TCRdb redid the calling of the reads with MiXCR, one entry per CDR3 protein. The data hold 370,000 or so distinct CDR3 sequences, with just under 35% observed a single time. Sequenced here: cultured PBMCs, sampled from culture after CMV antigen stimulation. The origin of the receptors is a human donor in good health (CMV status not recorded). Some clones in this sample may be carry-over from other donors' samples.

This clonotype appeared a few times. The chain recombines TRBV4-1 with TRBJ1-3; D is undetermined. Germline V CDR1 and CDR2: MGHRA, YSYEKL. CDR3 length: 16 amino acids. The V gene lost 1 base and the J gene lost 2 bases, with 12 bases spanning the gap. In DNA, the CDR3 is TGCGCCAGCAGCCAAGGGCTAGGGAGGACTGGAAACACCATATATTTT. Amino acid sequence: CASSQGLGRTGNTIYF.

The chain joins TRBV12-3 or TRBV12-4 to TRBJ2-5; tentatively, D is TRBD2 (6 bases). The CDR3 runs 14 residues. V dropped 3 bases and J dropped 9 bases, with 17 bases sitting between them. The CDR3 sequence is CASSFTGTEAAQYF. CDR3 bases: TGTGCCAGCAGTTTTACCGGGACTGAGGCGGCCCAGTACTTC.